This TCR beta chain came from a study of human T cells and chemical hapten exposure. In the study overall: The cohort included alopecia areata under or over 50% scalp, totalis and universalis.

The library put unique molecular identifiers onto individual cDNA molecules. Each CDR3 protein is one row after TCRdb ran MiXCR on the RACE reads. This table holds 65,000 to 95,000 distinct CDR3 sequences, approximately 6.6% found once. This clonotype was counted ten times or more. Time point denoted: patch test 2, 6 weeks after DPC sensitization. Treatment of the sample: therapeutic diphenylcyclopropenone sensitization with weekly scalp DPC. V dropped 6 bases and J dropped 6 bases, with 21 bases sitting between them. Germline values: CDR1 SNHLY, CDR2 FYNNEI. This CDR3 is built from 16 residues. Sequenced material: whole blood, taken in connection with sensitization to the hapten diphenylcyclopropenone (DPC). The receptor was isolated from a young woman with alopecia areata. Some clones in this sample may be carry-over from other donors' samples. The chain employs TRBV2 and TRBJ1-5, with D unclear. In DNA form, the CDR3 reads TGTGCCAGCAGCCCCAACTTACTCGCGGCGTCTCAGCCCCAGCATTTT. It specifies CASSPNLLAASQPQHF. The variable domain in full, with the rest retrieved from reference TRBV2 and TRBJ1-5, is EPEVTQTPSHQVTQMGQEVILRCVPISNHLYFYWYRQILGQKVEFLVSFYNNEISEKSEIFDDQFSVERPDGSNFTLKIRSTKLEDSAMYFCASSPNLLAASQPQHFGDGTRLSIL.